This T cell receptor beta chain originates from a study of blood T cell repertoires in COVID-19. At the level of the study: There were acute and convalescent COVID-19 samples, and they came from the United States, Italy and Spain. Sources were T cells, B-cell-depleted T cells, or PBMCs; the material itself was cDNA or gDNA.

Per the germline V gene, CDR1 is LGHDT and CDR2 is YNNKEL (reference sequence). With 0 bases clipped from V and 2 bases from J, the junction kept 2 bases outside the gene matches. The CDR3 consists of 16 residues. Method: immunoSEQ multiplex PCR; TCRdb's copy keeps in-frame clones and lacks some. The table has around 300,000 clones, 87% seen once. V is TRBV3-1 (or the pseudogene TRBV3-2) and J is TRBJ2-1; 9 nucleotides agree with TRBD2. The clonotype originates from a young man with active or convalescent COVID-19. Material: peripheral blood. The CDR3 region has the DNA TGTGCCAGCAGCCAAGATAGCGGGGGTACCTACAATGAGCAGTTCTTC. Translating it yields CASSQDSGGTYNEQFF.